This TCR beta chain was sequenced in a study of T cell responses to AZD1222 COVID-19 vaccine. The method was immunoSEQ multiplex PCR; TCRdb's version includes in-frame clones alone and lacks a portion of them. The repertoire holds 70,000 to 85,000 clones, with roughly 80% as singletons. The CDR3 extends over 14 amino acids. The ends were cut back, 7 bases at V and 0 bases at J, with 12 bases in the middle. CDR1 ENHRY and CDR2 SYGVKD come from the germline V gene. The source was peripheral blood, collected 28 days after the second AZD1222 dose. The source of this sequence is an adult who received the AZD1222 COVID-19 vaccine. This chain joins TRBV10-3 and TRBJ1-2, with D perhaps matching TRBD1 (5 bases). The CDR3 sequence: CAINEGTANYGYTF. CDR3 DNA sequence: TGTGCCATCAACGAAGGGACGGCTAACTATGGCTACACCTTC.